Listed here are 13 T cell receptor beta chains from one sample, sequenced in a study of cytotoxic CD8 clonotypes in ibrutinib-treated CLL. The data were produced by immunoSEQ multiplex PCR, yet TCRdb's version contains in-frame clones alone and is incomplete. The sample holds 90,000 to 95,000 clones, 60% to 80% seen once. The material sequenced was PBMCs, taken after 24 months of ibrutinib treatment. The source of these receptors is a human donor with chronic lymphocytic leukemia.

The chain combines TRBV7-9 with TRBJ2-7; D is unresolved. Germline V gives CDR1 SEHNR, CDR2 FQNEAQ (reference sequence). V lost 2 bases and J lost 9, with 14 bases in between. The CDR3 covers 13 residues. The CDR3, as DNA: TGTGCCAGCAGCTTATCAGGCGGCGGCGGGCAGTACTTC. As protein: CASSLSGGGGQYF. Looking up the rest from reference TRBV7-9 and TRBJ2-7 gives the full variable domain: DTGVSQNPRHKITKRGQNVTFRCDPISEHNRLYWYRQTLGQGPEFLTYFQNEAQLEKSRLLSDRFSAERPKGSFSTLEIQRTEQGDSAMYLCASSLSGGGGQYFGPGTRLTVT.

In this sample, this clone turned up a few times. The gene calls are TRBV18 and TRBJ2-7, with TRBD2 matching 9 bases. V gave up 5 bases and J gave up 5 bases; unmatched junction bases: 13. CDR3 size: 16 residues. CDR1 is KGHSH and CDR2 is LQKENI in the germline V gene. The CDR3 bases are TGTGCCAGCTCATCTGCGGGTAGCGGGAGTTTCCACGAGCAGTACTTC. It codes for CASSSAGSGSFHEQYF.

This rearrangement joins TRBV19 to TRBJ1-6; D gene ambiguous. There are 14 residues in the CDR3. Trimming cost V 1 base and J 6 bases, with 7 bases left between them. In germline, CDR1 is LNHDA, CDR2 SQIVND (reference sequence). The chain's CDR3 is CASSIGDFNSPLHF. The CDR3 nucleotides read TGTGCCAGTAGTATAGGAGACTTTAATTCACCCCTCCACTTT.

CDR3 DNA sequence: TGTGCCAGCAGCTTAAGTCATAGGGGCCTGGGGAATTACTATGGCTACACCTTC. Its protein product is CASSLSHRGLGNYYGYTF. The rearrangement uses TRBV7-3 and TRBJ1-2, with D possibly matching TRBD1 (5 bases). Germline values: CDR1 SGHTA, CDR2 FQGTGA. CDR3 length: 18 residues. V dropped 1 base and J dropped 3 bases, with 21 bases sitting between them.

The chain is built from TRBV7-9 and TRBJ1-1; TRBD1 might be the D (5 bases). V was clipped by 1 base and J by 2 bases, with 11 bases between them. This CDR3 is 15 amino acids long. CDR1 SEHNR and CDR2 FQNEAQ come from the germline V gene (reference sequence). CDR3 nucleotides: TGTGCCAGCAGCTTAGGAGGGACGGATAACACTGAAGCTTTCTTT. As protein: CASSLGGTDNTEAFF.

This chain links TRBV5-6 with TRBJ2-7; tentative D call: TRBD2 (5 bases). V dropped 0 bases and J dropped 4 bases, with 11 bases sitting between them. This CDR3 spans 14 amino acids. CDR1 SGHDT and CDR2 YYEEEE come from the germline V gene. DNA of the CDR3: TGTGCCAGCAGCTTGGGTTCGGGGAAATACGAGCAGTACTTC. Translation: CASSLGSGKYEQYF.

V usage is TRBV7-2 and J usage is TRBJ1-5, with D hard to call. Germline loops: CDR1 SGHTA, CDR2 FQGNSA. Trimming left V 5 bases short and J 7 bases short, with 12 bases between. The CDR3 has 13 residues. CDR3 in amino acids: CASSPQPPQPQHF. The CDR3 DNA is TGTGCCAGCAGCCCCCAGCCCCCGCAGCCCCAGCATTTT.

This sequence joins TRBV19 and TRBJ1-2, with 9 positions matching TRBD1. Losses at the gene ends were 6 bases for V and 4 bases for J; bases not matched to a gene: 9. The CDR3 loop spans 15 amino acids. Germline loops: CDR1 LNHDA, CDR2 SQIVND (reference sequence). CDR3 sequence reads: CASSLPGQGFYGYTF. The CDR3 coding sequence is TGTGCCAGTAGCCTACCGGGACAGGGTTTCTATGGCTACACCTTC.

This clone appeared once. V gene TRBV5-4 combines with J gene TRBJ2-7; 7 nucleotides line up with TRBD2. Per the germline V gene, CDR1 is SGHNT and CDR2 is YYREEE (reference sequence). Germline trimming cut 4 bases from V and 0 bases from J; bases unmatched to any gene: 10. The CDR3 covers 16 residues. The CDR3 DNA reads as TGTGCCAGCAGCCACCCTTCTAGCGGAAGCTCCTACGAGCAGTACTTC. Translating gives CASSHPSSGSSYEQYF. Looking up the rest from reference TRBV5-4 and TRBJ2-7 gives the full variable domain: ETGVTQSPTHLIKTRGQQVTLRCSSQSGHNTVSWYQQALGQGPQFIFQYYREEENGRGNFPPRFSGLQFPNYSSELNVNALELDDSALYLCASSHPSSGSSYEQYFGPGTRLTVT.

This clone was seen a single time. The chain links TRBV4-3 to TRBJ1-4; 7 bases align to TRBD1. This CDR3 comprises 15 residues. The germline gives CDR1 LGHNA, CDR2 YSLEER. V shed 2 bases and J 2 bases; nucleotides not matched to a gene: 2. CDR3 residues: CASSQQTGTNEKLFF. CDR3 nucleotides: TGCGCCAGCAGCCAACAGACAGGGACTAATGAAAAACTGTTTTTT.

The chain combines TRBV11-2 with TRBJ1-1; no clear D. This CDR3 has 14 amino acids. The germline V gene has CDR1 SGHAT and CDR2 FQNNGV. The V end lost 1 base, the J end lost 1 base, and 7 bases lay between the germline ends. The CDR3 bases are TGTGCCAGCAGCTTAGGGCTGGGGAACACTGAAGCTTTCTTT. Amino acid sequence: CASSLGLGNTEAFF.

The chain is built from TRBV5-8 and TRBJ1-1; TRBD1 matches at 9 bases. In germline, CDR1 is SGHTS, CDR2 YDEGEE. V was pared by 6 bases and J by 4 bases, with 4 bases of the junction left unmatched. The CDR3 extends over 13 amino acids. CDR3 sequence (DNA): TGTGCCAGCACCCGGGACAGGGTCACTGAAGCTTTCTTT. Its translation is CASTRDRVTEAFF. Drawing the rest from reference TRBV5-8 and TRBJ1-1, the complete variable domain is EAGVTQSPTHLIKTRGQQATLRCSPISGHTSVYWYQQALGLGLQFLLWYDEGEERNRGNFPPRFSGRQFPNYSSELNVNALELEDSALYLCASTRDRVTEAFFGQGTRLTVV.

The sample holds many counts of this clone. This sequence joins TRBV4-1 and TRBJ2-7, with a possible D match to TRBD2 (5 bases). The CDR3 is 14 residues long. Looked up from germline, CDR1 is MGHRA and CDR2 is YSYEKL. With 0 bases removed from V and 6 bases from J, the gap between germline ends came to 12 bases. The CDR3 DNA is TGCGCCAGCAGCCAAGAGGTGAGAGGGCGCGAGCAGTACTTC. The encoded protein is CASSQEVRGREQYF.